This T cell receptor beta chain was captured by sequencing in a study of identifying expanded T cells in peripheral blood. The table came from immunoSEQ multiplex PCR; TCRdb's copy has only in-frame clones and leaves some out. Among around 50,000 clones listed, about nine tenths were seen once. No infections or other immune events were documented during collection. Trimming left V 2 bases short and J 1 base short, with 5 bases between. CDR3 length equals 13 residues. Looked up from germline, CDR1 is SGHDT and CDR2 is YYEEEE. The V gene is TRBV5-6, the J gene TRBJ2-3; D call uncertain. The specimen was blood. The TCR originated in a person between 18 and 70 years old in good health. CDR3: CASSLSRTDTQYF. The CDR3 DNA reads TGTGCCAGCAGCTTATCACGCACAGATACGCAGTATTTT.